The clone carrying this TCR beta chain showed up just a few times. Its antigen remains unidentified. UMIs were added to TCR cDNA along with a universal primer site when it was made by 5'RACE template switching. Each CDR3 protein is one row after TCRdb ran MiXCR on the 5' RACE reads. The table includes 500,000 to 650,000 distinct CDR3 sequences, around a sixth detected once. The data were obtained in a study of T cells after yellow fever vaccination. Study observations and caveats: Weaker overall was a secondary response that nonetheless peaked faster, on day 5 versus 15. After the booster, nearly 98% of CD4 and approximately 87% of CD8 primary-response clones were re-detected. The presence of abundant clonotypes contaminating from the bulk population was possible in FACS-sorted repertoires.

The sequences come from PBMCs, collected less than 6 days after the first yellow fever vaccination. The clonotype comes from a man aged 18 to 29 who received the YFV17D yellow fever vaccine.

CDR3 residues: CASSLTRGQRYTDTQYF. The CDR3, as DNA: TGTGCCAGCAGCCTTACTAGGGGGCAGCGGTACACAGATACGCAGTATTTT. The gene calls are TRBV11-2 and TRBJ2-3; the match to TRBD1 covers 7 bases. Germline CDR1 and CDR2: SGHAT and FQNNGV. The CDR3 totals 17 residues. V lost 5 bases, J lost 2 bases, and 13 bases stayed unmatched.